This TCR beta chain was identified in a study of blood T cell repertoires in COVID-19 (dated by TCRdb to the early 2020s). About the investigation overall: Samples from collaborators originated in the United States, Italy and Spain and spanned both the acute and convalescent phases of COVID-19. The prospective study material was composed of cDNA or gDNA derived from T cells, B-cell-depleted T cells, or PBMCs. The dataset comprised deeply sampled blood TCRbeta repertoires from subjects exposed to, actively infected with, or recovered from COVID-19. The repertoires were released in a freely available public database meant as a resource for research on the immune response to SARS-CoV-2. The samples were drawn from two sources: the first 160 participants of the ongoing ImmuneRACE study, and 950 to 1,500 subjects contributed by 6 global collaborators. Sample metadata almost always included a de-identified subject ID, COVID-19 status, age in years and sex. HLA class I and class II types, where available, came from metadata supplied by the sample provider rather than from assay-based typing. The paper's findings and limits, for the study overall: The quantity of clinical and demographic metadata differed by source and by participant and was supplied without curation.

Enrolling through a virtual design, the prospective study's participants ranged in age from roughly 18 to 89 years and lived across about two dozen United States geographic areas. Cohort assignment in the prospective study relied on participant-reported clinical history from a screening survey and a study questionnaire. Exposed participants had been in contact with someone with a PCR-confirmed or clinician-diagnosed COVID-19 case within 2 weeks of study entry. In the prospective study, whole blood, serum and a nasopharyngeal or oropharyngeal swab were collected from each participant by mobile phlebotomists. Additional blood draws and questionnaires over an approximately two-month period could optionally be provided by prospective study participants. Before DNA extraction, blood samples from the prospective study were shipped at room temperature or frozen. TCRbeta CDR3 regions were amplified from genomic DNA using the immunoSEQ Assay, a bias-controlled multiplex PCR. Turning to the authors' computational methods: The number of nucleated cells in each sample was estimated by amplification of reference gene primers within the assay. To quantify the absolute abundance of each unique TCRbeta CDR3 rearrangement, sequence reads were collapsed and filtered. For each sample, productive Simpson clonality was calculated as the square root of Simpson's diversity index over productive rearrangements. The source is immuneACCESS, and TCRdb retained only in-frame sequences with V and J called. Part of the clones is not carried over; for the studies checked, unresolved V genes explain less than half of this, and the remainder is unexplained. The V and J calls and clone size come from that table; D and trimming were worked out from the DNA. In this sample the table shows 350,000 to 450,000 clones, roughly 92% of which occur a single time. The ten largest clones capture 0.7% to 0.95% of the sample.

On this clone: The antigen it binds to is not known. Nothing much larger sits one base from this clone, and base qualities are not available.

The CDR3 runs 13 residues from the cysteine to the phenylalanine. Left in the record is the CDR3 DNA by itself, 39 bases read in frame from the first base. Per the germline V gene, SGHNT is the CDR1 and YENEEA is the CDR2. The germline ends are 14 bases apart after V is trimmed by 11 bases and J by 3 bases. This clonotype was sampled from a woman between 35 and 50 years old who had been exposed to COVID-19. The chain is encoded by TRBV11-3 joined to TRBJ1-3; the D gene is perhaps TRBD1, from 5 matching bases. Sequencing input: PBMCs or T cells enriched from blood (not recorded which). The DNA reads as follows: TGTGCCCGCCCCAGGGCGTTTGGAAACACCATATATTTT. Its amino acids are CARPRAFGNTIYF.